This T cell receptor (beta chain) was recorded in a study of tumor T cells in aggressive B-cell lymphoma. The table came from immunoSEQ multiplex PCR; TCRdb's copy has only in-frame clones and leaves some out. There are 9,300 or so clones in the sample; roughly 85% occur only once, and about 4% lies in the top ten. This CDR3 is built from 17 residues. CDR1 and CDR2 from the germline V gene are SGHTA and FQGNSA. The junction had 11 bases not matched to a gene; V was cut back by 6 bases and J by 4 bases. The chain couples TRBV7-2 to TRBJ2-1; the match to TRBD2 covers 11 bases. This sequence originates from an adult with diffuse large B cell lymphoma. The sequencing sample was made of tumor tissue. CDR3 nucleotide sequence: TGTGCCAGCAGTTATGACCGTGGGACTAGCGGATACAATGAGCAGTTCTTC. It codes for CASSYDRGTSGYNEQFF. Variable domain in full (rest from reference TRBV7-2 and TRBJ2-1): GAGVSQSPSNKVTEKGKDVELRCDPISGHTALYWYRQSLGQGLEFLIYFQGNSAPDKSGLPSDRFSAERTGGSVSTLTIQRTQQEDSAVYLCASSYDRGTSGYNEQFFGPGTRLTVL.